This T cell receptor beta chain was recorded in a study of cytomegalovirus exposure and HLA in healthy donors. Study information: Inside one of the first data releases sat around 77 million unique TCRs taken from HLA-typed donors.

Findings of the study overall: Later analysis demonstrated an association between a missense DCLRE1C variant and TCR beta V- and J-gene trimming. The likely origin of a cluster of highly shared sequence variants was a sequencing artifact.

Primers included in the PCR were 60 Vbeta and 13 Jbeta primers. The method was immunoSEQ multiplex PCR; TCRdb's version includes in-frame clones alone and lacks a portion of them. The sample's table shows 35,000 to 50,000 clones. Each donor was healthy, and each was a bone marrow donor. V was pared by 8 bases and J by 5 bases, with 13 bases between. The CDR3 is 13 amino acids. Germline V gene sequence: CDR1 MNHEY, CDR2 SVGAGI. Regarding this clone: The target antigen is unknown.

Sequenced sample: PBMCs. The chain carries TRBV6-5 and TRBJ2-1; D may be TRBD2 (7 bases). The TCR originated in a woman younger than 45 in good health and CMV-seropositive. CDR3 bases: TGTGCCAGCGGGGGGGCAGCTGACAATGAGCAGTTCTTC. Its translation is CASGGAADNEQFF.